This T cell receptor (beta chain) is drawn from a study of CD8 T cells in Susac syndrome. Study-wide points: Regarding the TCR sequencing and HLA analysis, the study admitted that a relatively small number of individuals were involved.

The ends were cut back, 1 base at V and 3 bases at J, with 10 bases in the middle. Looked up from germline, CDR1 is LGHDT and CDR2 is YNNKEL (reference sequence). This CDR3 contains 14 residues. After extraction with the RNeasy kit, about 0.45 to 1 ug of the RNA was reverse transcribed using random hexamers. The amplification used immunoSEQ multiplex PCR on TCR beta CDR3; it spanned 54 Vbeta and 13 Jbeta. TCRdb re-called the immunoSEQ multiplex PCR reads with MiXCR, one entry per CDR3 protein. The data contain 250,000 to 350,000 distinct CDR3 sequences, 90% to 95% of them singletons. Of note for this clonotype: Its cognate antigen is unknown.

The source material was CD4+ T cells from PBMCs. The rearrangement uses TRBV3-1 and TRBJ2-7, with D perhaps TRBD2 (6 bases). The TCR sequence derives from a human donor with multiple sclerosis. The CDR3: CASSQGLDHYEQYF. The DNA of the CDR3 is TGTGCCAGCAGCCAAGGACTAGACCACTACGAGCAGTACTTC.